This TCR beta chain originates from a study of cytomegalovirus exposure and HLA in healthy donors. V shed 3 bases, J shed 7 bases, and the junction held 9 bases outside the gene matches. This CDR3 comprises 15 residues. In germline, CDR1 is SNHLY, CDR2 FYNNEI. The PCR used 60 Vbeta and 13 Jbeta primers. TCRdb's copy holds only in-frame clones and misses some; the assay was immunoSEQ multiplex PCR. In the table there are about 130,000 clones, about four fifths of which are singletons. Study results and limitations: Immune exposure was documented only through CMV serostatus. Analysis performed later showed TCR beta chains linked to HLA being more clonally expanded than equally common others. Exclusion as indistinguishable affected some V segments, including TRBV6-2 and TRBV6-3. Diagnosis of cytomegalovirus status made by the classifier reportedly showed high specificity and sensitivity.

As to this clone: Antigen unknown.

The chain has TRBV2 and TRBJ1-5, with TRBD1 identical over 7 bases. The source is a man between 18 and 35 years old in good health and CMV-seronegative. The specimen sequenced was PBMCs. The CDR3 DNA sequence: TGTGCCAGCAGTGATCGAGGGGGCTCAGGACAGCCCCAGCATTTT. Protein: CASSDRGGSGQPQHF.